A selection of T cell receptor beta chains follows, all from one sample in a study of tumor and adjacent non-tumor tissue in lung cancer. TCRdb recomputed calls from the multiplex PCR reads with MiXCR, one row per CDR3 protein. The table includes over 110,000 distinct CDR3 sequences, roughly 70% detected once. Sequences were obtained from lung tumor tissue. Receptors originate from a man in his 60s with small cell lung cancer. The CDR3 runs from the conserved cysteine through the conserved F or W. The order of the fields is J gene, D gene, V gene, clone size, CDR3 DNA, CDR3 protein. D genes are given only for firm matches. A clone size is listed for some rows: how often the clone was seen (once, few, many), or a class if it is expanded.

J: TRBJ2-7
D: NA
V: TRBV7-9
size: NA
DNA: TGTGCCATCAGCCTGGGACGGGGATACGAGCAGTACTTC
CDR3: CAISLGRGYEQYF

J: TRBJ2-7
D: TRBD2
V: TRBV6-5
size: NA
DNA: TGTGCCAGCACACTCCCCGGGGTAGCGGGAACCTACGTGCAGTACTTC
CDR3: CASTLPGVAGTYVQYF

J: TRBJ2-3
D: NA
V: TRBV11-2
size: few
DNA: TGTGCCAGCGGCATAGAATCACCAGATACGCAGTATTTT
CDR3: CASGIESPDTQYF

J: TRBJ1-2
D: NA
V: TRBV19
size: NA
DNA: TGTGCCAGTAGGAAGGACAGCGGCTATGGCTTCACCTTC
CDR3: CASRKDSGYGFTF

J: TRBJ1-4
D: TRBD1
V: TRBV11-2
size: many
DNA: TGTGCCAGCAGCTTAGGGCGGACAGGAGCTTATGAAAAACTGTTTTTT
CDR3: CASSLGRTGAYEKLFF

J: TRBJ2-5
D: TRBD1
V: TRBV29-1
size: NA
DNA: TGCAGCGTTGAAAGCCCGGGACAGGAGACGGAGACCCGGTACTTC
CDR3: CSVESPGQETETRYF

J: TRBJ2-3
D: TRBD1
V: TRBV5-6
size: NA
DNA: TGTGCCAGCAGCTCCCAACGGAGACAGGGGACCACAGATACGCAGTATTTT
CDR3: CASSSQRRQGTTDTQYF

J: TRBJ2-7
D: NA
V: TRBV13
size: NA
DNA: TGTGCCAGCAGCGAACGCCGGAGGGACGAGCAGTACTTC
CDR3: CASSERRRDEQYF

J: TRBJ2-1
D: NA
V: TRBV11-2
size: NA
DNA: TGTACCAGCAGCTTCATGCTCAGCAATGAGCAGTTCTTC
CDR3: CTSSFMLSNEQFF

J: TRBJ2-2
D: TRBD2
V: TRBV11-2
size: NA
DNA: TGTGCCAGCAGTAAAGCGGGGGGACCCGGGGAGCTGTTTTTT
CDR3: CASSKAGGPGELFF

J: TRBJ2-1
D: TRBD2
V: TRBV11-2
size: NA
DNA: TGTGCCAGCAGCTTAAAGGCTAGCGGGTCCTTCTACGAGCAGTTCTTC
CDR3: CASSLKASGSFYEQFF

J: TRBJ2-1
D: NA
V: TRBV11-2
size: NA
DNA: TGTGCCTGCAGCACGCACGAGGACGGTGAGCAGTTCTTC
CDR3: CACSTHEDGEQFF

J: TRBJ2-7
D: TRBD2
V: TRBV6-1
size: NA
DNA: TGTGCCAGCAAAGTTGGGCTGACTAGCGACTCCGAGCAGTACTTC
CDR3: CASKVGLTSDSEQYF

J: TRBJ2-3
D: TRBD2
V: TRBV12-3/TRBV12-4
size: NA
DNA: TGTGCCAGCAGTTTGGCTAGCGGGATGGGCACAGATATGCAGTATTTT
CDR3: CASSLASGMGTDMQYF

J: TRBJ2-1
D: NA
V: TRBV30
size: few
DNA: TGTGCCTGGGCAGCTCACCCCAATGAGCAGTTCTTC
CDR3: CAWAAHPNEQFF

J: TRBJ2-2
D: TRBD1
V: TRBV4-1
size: NA
DNA: TGCACCAGCAGCCAAGATCACGGACAGGGTTTGTCAACCGGGGATCTGTTTTTT
CDR3: CTSSQDHGQGLSTGDLFF

J: TRBJ2-1
D: NA
V: TRBV28
size: NA
DNA: TGTGCCAGCACTTCGAGGGGACTTTACAATGAGCAGTTCTTC
CDR3: CASTSRGLYNEQFF

J: TRBJ2-1
D: NA
V: TRBV20-1
size: many
DNA: TGCAGTGCTAGACCCCTGAATCACATGGGCGGGAAAAATGAGCAGTTCTTC
CDR3: CSARPLNHMGGKNEQFF

J: TRBJ2-1
D: NA
V: TRBV4-2
size: NA
DNA: TGTGCCAGCGGCATCGACCGGGACTCCCCCGAGCAGTTCTTC
CDR3: CASGIDRDSPEQFF

J: TRBJ2-1
D: TRBD1
V: TRBV5-8
size: few
DNA: TGTGCCAGCAGCTTTCGCCCCGGGACAGGACACAATGAGCAGTTCTTC
CDR3: CASSFRPGTGHNEQFF

J: TRBJ1-1
D: NA
V: TRBV5-6
size: many
DNA: TGTGCCAGCAGCTTGAGAGTCAACTGGGGGACTGAAGCTTTCTTT
CDR3: CASSLRVNWGTEAFF

J: TRBJ2-1
D: NA
V: TRBV10-3
size: NA
DNA: TGTGCCATCAGTGATGTCGGGAAGGGAAACAATGAGCAGTTCTTC
CDR3: CAISDVGKGNNEQFF

J: TRBJ1-2
D: TRBD1
V: TRBV11-2
size: NA
DNA: TGTGTCATCAGCCTTCCACAGGGGTCTGGCTACACCTTC
CDR3: CVISLPQGSGYTF

J: TRBJ2-3
D: TRBD1
V: TRBV29-1
size: few
DNA: TGCAGCGTTGAAGATGGACAGGGGTGGACAGATACGCAGTATTTT
CDR3: CSVEDGQGWTDTQYF

J: TRBJ2-6
D: NA
V: TRBV6-1
size: many
DNA: TGTGCCAGCAGTGAAGGTCAGAGCTCTGGGGCCAACGTCCTGACTTTC
CDR3: CASSEGQSSGANVLTF

J: TRBJ2-1
D: TRBD2
V: TRBV29-1
size: NA
DNA: TGCAGCGTTGAACTTCAATGGCTAGCGGGAGGCAATGAGCAGTTTTTC
CDR3: CSVELQWLAGGNEQFF

J: TRBJ1-2
D: TRBD1
V: TRBV6-6
size: NA
DNA: TGTGTCGGCAGTTATGGGGACAGGACCAACTATGGCTACACCTTC
CDR3: CVGSYGDRTNYGYTF

J: TRBJ1-4
D: NA
V: TRBV4-2
size: once
DNA: TGCGCCAGCAGCCAAGAAGGACAGATGGGGGAAAAACTGCTTTTT
CDR3: CASSQEGQMGEKLLF

J: TRBJ1-1
D: NA
V: TRBV29-1
size: once
DNA: TGCAGTATTGACACAGGGAGAAACACTGAAGCTTTCTTT
CDR3: CSIDTGRNTEAFF

J: TRBJ2-4
D: NA
V: TRBV5-4
size: NA
DNA: TGTGCCAGCAACTCCCCCGTGGGAGGCGAGGGAAGAGCCAAAAACATTCAGTACTTC
CDR3: CASNSPVGGEGRAKNIQYF

J: TRBJ2-3
D: NA
V: TRBV12-3/TRBV12-4
size: NA
DNA: TGTACCAGTACGGTCCGGGGGAAGGATACGCACTATTTT
CDR3: CTSTVRGKDTHYF

J: TRBJ1-6
D: NA
V: TRBV4-1
size: medium-sized
DNA: TGCGCCAGCAGCCAAGAAAGGGGTAGCCAGGGAAATAATTCACCCCTCCACTTT
CDR3: CASSQERGSQGNNSPLHF

J: TRBJ1-5
D: NA
V: TRBV12-3/TRBV12-4
size: NA
DNA: TGTGCCAGCAGTATATATCCTAGCAGTCAGCCCCAGCATTTT
CDR3: CASSIYPSSQPQHF

J: TRBJ2-2
D: TRBD1
V: TRBV12-3/TRBV12-4
size: NA
DNA: TGTGCCAGCAGTAGACAGGGGATCAACGGGGAGCTGTTTTTT
CDR3: CASSRQGINGELFF

J: TRBJ2-1
D: NA
V: TRBV20-1
size: NA
DNA: TGCAGTGCTTGCACACTAACGCCTCAGTTCTTC
CDR3: CSACTLTPQFF

J: TRBJ2-1
D: TRBD2
V: TRBV28
size: few
DNA: TGTGCCAGCAGTAGCCCGGGACTAGCGGGAGGCAATGAGCAGTTCTTC
CDR3: CASSSPGLAGGNEQFF

J: TRBJ1-5
D: TRBD1
V: TRBV6-1
size: NA
DNA: TGTGCCAACAGGGGCGCGACAGGGCCGAATCAGTCCCAGCATTTT
CDR3: CANRGATGPNQSQHF

J: TRBJ1-2
D: NA
V: TRBV5-5
size: NA
DNA: TGTGCCAGCAGCTTGGGGGGAACAGCTAACTATGGTTACACCTTC
CDR3: CASSLGGTANYGYTF

J: TRBJ2-1
D: NA
V: TRBV6-2/TRBV6-3
size: NA
DNA: TGTGCCAACAGTATCGGTCCTAACAATGAACAGTTCTTC
CDR3: CANSIGPNNEQFF

J: TRBJ2-1
D: TRBD2
V: TRBV11-1
size: NA
DNA: TGTGCCAGCAGCTTTATAGCGGGAGAGAGAAATGAGCAGTTCTTC
CDR3: CASSFIAGERNEQFF

J: TRBJ1-6
D: NA
V: TRBV4-1
size: NA
DNA: TGCGCCAACAGCCTCGATGCAGGGGAAGACTCACCCCTCCACTTT
CDR3: CANSLDAGEDSPLHF

J: TRBJ2-1
D: NA
V: TRBV11-2
size: NA
DNA: TGTGCCAGCAGCTCAGGCTTGGGAGTCGAGCAGTTCTTC
CDR3: CASSSGLGVEQFF

J: TRBJ2-2
D: NA
V: TRBV29-1
size: NA
DNA: TGCAGCGTTGACGTGGGGAACACCGGGAAGCTGTTTTTT
CDR3: CSVDVGNTGKLFF

J: TRBJ1-3
D: NA
V: TRBV4-2
size: few
DNA: TGTGCCAGCAGCCAAGATCTCAGGGCTGGAAACACCATATATTTT
CDR3: CASSQDLRAGNTIYF

J: TRBJ1-1
D: NA
V: TRBV10-1
size: once
DNA: TGCGACAGCAGAGCGGGCCTGAACACTGAAGCTTTCTTT
CDR3: CDSRAGLNTEAFF

J: TRBJ2-1
D: NA
V: TRBV6-1
size: NA
DNA: TGTGCCAGTAGAGCGGACTCCTACAATGAGCAGTTCTTC
CDR3: CASRADSYNEQFF

J: TRBJ1-4
D: NA
V: TRBV10-1
size: NA
DNA: TGCGACAGCAGTGGGGGACATGGCGGAAAACTGTTTTTT
CDR3: CDSSGGHGGKLFF

J: TRBJ2-5
D: NA
V: TRBV20-1
size: NA
DNA: TGCAATGCTAGTTACAGAAAAGAGATCCAGTACTTT
CDR3: CNASYRKEIQYF

J: TRBJ1-5
D: NA
V: TRBV6-5
size: NA
DNA: TGTGCCAGCAGATCAGGGGACTATCATCCCCAGCATTTT
CDR3: CASRSGDYHPQHF